This T cell receptor beta chain was found in a study of shared clonotypes between healthy human individuals. General study results and limits: The naive CD4 repertoires of four donors were compared, and approximately 4.5% of clonotypes were shared. Non-shared clonotypes displayed generation probabilities falling below those of clonotypes present in all four donors.

Both subsets, CD45RA+ naive and CD45RA-negative memory, were split from the CD4+ cells. Germline lookup yields CDR1 LNHNV and CDR2 YYDKDF (reference sequence). Trimming cost V 4 bases and J 5 bases; bases outside gene matches: 6. CDR3 length equals 16 residues. On this clone itself: Its specificity is not known.

TCRdb keeps only in-frame clones here, not all; method: immunoSEQ multiplex PCR. The sample includes 2,100,000 or so clones, around 95% of them seen just once. Material for sequencing was naive CD4+ T cells sorted from blood. Indicated subset: CD45RA+ positively selected. This receptor was taken from a man between 18 and 29 years old in good health. The chain is built from TRBV15 and TRBJ2-5, with 14 bases aligning to TRBD2. Written as DNA, the CDR3 is TGTGCCACCAGCACCGGGACTAGCGGGAGTGTGGAGACCCAGTACTTC. It specifies CATSTGTSGSVETQYF.